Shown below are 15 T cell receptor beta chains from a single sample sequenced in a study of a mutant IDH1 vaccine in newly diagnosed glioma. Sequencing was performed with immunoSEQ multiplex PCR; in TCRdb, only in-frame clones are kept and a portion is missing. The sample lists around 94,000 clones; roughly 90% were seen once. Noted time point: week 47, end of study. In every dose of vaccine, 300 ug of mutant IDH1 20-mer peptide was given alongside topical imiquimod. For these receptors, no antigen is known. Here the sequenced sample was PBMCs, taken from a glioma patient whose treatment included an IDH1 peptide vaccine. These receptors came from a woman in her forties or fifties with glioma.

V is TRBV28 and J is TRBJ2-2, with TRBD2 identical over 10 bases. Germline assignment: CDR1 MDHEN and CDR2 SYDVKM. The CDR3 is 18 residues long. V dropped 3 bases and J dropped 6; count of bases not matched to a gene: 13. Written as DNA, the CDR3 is TGTGCCAGCAGTTTGAACGGGCTAGCGGGAGTATGGGCCGGGGAGCTGTTTTTT. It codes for CASSLNGLAGVWAGELFF.

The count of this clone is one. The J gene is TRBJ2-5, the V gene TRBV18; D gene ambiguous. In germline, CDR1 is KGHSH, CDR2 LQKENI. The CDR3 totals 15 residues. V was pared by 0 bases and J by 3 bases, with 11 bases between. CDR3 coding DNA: TGTGCCAGCTCACCACCGGGGAACAGAAAAGAGACCCAGTACTTC. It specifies CASSPPGNRKETQYF.

Written as DNA, the CDR3 is TGTGCCAGCAGCCTCGGCGGGGGTAGCGAAAAACTGTTTTTT. Translated: CASSLGGGSEKLFF. The chain employs TRBV7-9 and TRBJ1-4; D perhaps matches TRBD1 (5 bases). Per germline, CDR1 SEHNR and CDR2 FQNEAQ (reference sequence). Trimming left V 5 bases short and J 8 bases short, with 15 bases between. The CDR3 has 14 amino acids.

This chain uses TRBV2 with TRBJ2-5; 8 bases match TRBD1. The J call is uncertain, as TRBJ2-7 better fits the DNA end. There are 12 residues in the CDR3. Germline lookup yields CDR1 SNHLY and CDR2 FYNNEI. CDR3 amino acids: CASTDRAYEQYF. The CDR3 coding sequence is TGTGCCAGTACGGACAGGGCCTACGAGCAGTACTTC.

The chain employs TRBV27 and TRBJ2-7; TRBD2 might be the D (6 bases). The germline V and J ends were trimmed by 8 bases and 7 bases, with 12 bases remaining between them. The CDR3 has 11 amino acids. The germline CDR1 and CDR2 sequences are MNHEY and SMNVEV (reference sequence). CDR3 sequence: CASWLGGEQYF. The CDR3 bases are TGTGCCAGCTGGCTCGGGGGTGAGCAGTACTTC.

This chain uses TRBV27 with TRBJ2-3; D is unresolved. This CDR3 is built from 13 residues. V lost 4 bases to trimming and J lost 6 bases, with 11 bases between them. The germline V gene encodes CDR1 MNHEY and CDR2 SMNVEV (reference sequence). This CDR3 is CASSSRVVDTQYF. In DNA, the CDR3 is TGTGCCAGCAGTTCTCGGGTCGTGGATACGCAGTATTTT.

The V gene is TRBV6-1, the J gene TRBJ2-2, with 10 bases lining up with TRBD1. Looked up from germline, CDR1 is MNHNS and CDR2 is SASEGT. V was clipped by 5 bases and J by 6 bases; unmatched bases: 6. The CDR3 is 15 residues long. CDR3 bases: TGTGCCAGCAGTCGACAGGGGGCCGGGTCCGGGGAGCTGTTTTTT. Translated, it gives CASSRQGAGSGELFF.

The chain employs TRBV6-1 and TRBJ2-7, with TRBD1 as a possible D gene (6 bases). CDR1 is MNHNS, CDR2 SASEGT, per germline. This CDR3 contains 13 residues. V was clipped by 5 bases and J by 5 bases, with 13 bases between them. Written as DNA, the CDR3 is TGTGCCAGCAGTCAGGGGAGCTGGGACGAGCAGTACTTC. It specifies CASSQGSWDEQYF.

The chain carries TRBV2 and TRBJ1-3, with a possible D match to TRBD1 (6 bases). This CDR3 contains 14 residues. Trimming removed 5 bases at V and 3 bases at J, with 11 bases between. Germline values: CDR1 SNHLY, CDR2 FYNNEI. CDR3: CASSLAGDGNTIYF. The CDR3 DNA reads TGTGCCAGCAGTTTGGCAGGGGATGGAAACACCATATATTTT.

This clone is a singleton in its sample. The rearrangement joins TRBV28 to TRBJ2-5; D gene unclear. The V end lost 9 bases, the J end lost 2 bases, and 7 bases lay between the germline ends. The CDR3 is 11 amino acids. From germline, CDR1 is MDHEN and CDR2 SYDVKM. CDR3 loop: CASGLQETQYF. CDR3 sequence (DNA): TGTGCCAGTGGTTTACAAGAGACCCAGTACTTC.

CDR3 sequence: CASSKGTYWGVYGYTF. The CDR3 DNA reads as TGTGCCAGCAGCAAAGGGACGTATTGGGGTGTCTATGGCTACACCTTC. The chain links TRBV11-2 to TRBJ1-2, with D maybe TRBD1 (5 bases). Germline CDR1 SGHAT, CDR2 FQNNGV. Trimming took off 5 bases at V and 4 bases at J, with 20 bases between the two ends. CDR3 length equals 16 residues.

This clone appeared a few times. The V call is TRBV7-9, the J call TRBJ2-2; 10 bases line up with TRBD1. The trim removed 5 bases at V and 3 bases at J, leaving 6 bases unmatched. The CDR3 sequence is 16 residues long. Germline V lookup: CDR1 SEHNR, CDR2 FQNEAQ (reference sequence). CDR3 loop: CASSRRQGAHTGELFF. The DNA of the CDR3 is TGTGCCAGCAGCAGACGACAGGGGGCCCACACCGGGGAGCTGTTTTTT. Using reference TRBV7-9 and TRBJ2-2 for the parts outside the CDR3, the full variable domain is DTGVSQNPRHKITKRGQNVTFRCDPISEHNRLYWYRQTLGQGPEFLTYFQNEAQLEKSRLLSDRFSAERPKGSFSTLEIQRTEQGDSAMYLCASSRRQGAHTGELFFGEGSRLTVL.

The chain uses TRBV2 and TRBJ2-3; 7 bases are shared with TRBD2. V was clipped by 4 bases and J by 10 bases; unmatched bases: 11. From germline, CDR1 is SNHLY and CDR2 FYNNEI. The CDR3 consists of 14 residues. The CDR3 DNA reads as TGTGCCAGCAGTGGACTAGCCCGAAATCTACCGCAGTATTTT. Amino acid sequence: CASSGLARNLPQYF.

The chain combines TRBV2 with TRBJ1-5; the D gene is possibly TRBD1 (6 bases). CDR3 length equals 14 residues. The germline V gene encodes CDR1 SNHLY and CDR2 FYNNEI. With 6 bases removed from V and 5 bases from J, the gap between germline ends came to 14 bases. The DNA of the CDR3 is TGTGCCAGCAGCAGACAGGCTTCCGATCAGCCCCAGCATTTT. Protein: CASSRQASDQPQHF.

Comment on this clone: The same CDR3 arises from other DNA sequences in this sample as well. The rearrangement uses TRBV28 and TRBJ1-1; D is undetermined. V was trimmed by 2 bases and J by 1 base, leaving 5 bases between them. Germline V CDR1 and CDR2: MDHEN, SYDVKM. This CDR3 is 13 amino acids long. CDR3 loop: CASSLGGNTEAFF. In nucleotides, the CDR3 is TGTGCCAGCAGTTTAGGCGGGAACACTGAAGCTTTCTTT.